One and the same sample provided the 28 T cell receptor beta chains below, sequenced in a study of vaccination and CD4 T cells after COVID-19. TCRdb ran MiXCR on the PCR reads and lists one entry per CDR3 protein. In the table there are approximately 23,000 distinct CDR3 sequences, under 60% of which are singletons. Sample: CD4+ T cells from blood, taken before SARS-CoV-2 vaccination. Source of these receptors: a human donor who had recovered from COVID-19.

This clonotype occurred a few times. This sequence joins TRBV20-1 and TRBJ2-1; TRBD2 matches at 7 bases. CDR1 DFQATT and CDR2 SNEGSKA come from the germline V gene (reference sequence). J lost 7 bases, V lost 6 bases, and 12 bases had no gene match. This CDR3 comprises 14 residues. This CDR3 is CSAPRGSGKNEQFF. The CDR3 coding sequence is TGCAGTGCACCTCGGGGGAGCGGGAAGAATGAGCAGTTCTTC.

The gene calls are TRBV28 and TRBJ1-3; D is ambiguous. Germline V gives CDR1 MDHEN, CDR2 SYDVKM. Trimming removed 4 bases at V and 0 bases at J, with 7 bases between. CDR3 length: 14 residues. In nucleotides, the CDR3 is TGTGCCAGCAGTTCCCTGATCTCTGGAAACACCATATATTTT. Its protein is CASSSLISGNTIYF. The full variable domain, with the rest looked up from reference TRBV28 and TRBJ1-3, is DVKVTQSSRYLVKRTGEKVFLECVQDMDHENMFWYRQDPGLGLRLIYFSYDVKMKEKGDIPEGYSVSREKKERFSLILESASTNQTSMYLCASSSLISGNTIYFGEGSWLTVV.

J is TRBJ2-7 and V is TRBV10-1; TRBD1 matches 8 bases. CDR1 and CDR2 from the germline V gene are WNHNN and SYGVQD (reference sequence). J was trimmed by 4 bases and V by 5 bases; bases with no gene match: 10. The CDR3 consists of 15 residues. Here the CDR3 reads CASSKTGGLLYEQYF. CDR3 DNA: TGCGCCAGCAGTAAAACAGGGGGTCTATTGTACGAGCAGTACTTC.

This clonotype was counted a few times. The chain uses TRBV6-1 and TRBJ2-5; TRBD2 matches 7 bases. Germline lookup yields CDR1 MNHNS and CDR2 SASEGT. Trimming cost V 1 base and J 7 bases; bases outside gene matches: 12. This CDR3 region has 16 residues. Written as DNA, the CDR3 is TGTGCCAGCAGTGAAGACCCAGCGGGGTCGCGAGGGACCCAGTACTTC. It specifies CASSEDPAGSRGTQYF.

This rearrangement joins TRBV6-2 or TRBV6-3 to TRBJ2-2; D is unresolved. V lost 1 base to trimming and J lost 7 bases, with 10 bases between them. Germline V lookup: CDR1 MNHEY, CDR2 SVGEGT. This CDR3 is 14 amino acids long. The CDR3 DNA sequence: TGTGCCAGCAGTTACTGGGCGTGGGGCGGGGAGCTGTTTTTT. This sequence encodes CASSYWAWGGELFF.

There are a few counts of this clonotype. The chain combines TRBV7-9 with TRBJ2-2; D is ambiguous. In germline, CDR1 is SEHNR, CDR2 FQNEAQ (reference sequence). CDR3 length: 13 residues. Trimming cost V 4 bases and J 5 bases, with 8 bases left between them. The CDR3 reads CASSSQWTGELFF. The CDR3 bases are TGTGCCAGCAGCTCACAGTGGACCGGGGAGCTGTTTTTT.

The genes are TRBV10-3 and TRBJ1-2, with D maybe TRBD1 (6 bases). The CDR3 loop spans 13 amino acids. Trimming cost V 0 bases and J 8 bases, with 10 bases left between them. The germline V gene encodes CDR1 ENHRY and CDR2 SYGVKD. CDR3 nucleotides: TGTGCCATCAGTGAGTCACAGGGAACGGGCTACACCTTC. Encoded protein: CAISESQGTGYTF.

This clonotype was counted a few times. The gene calls are TRBV25-1 and TRBJ1-6; D remains ambiguous. The V gene lost 3 bases and the J gene lost 11 bases, with 17 bases spanning the gap. Germline CDR1 is MGHDK and CDR2 is SYGVNS. This CDR3 contains 15 residues. CDR3 sequence: CASSDPRAGWAPLHF. CDR3 in DNA: TGTGCCAGCAGTGATCCGAGGGCGGGGTGGGCACCCCTCCACTTT. Full variable domain (missing parts from reference TRBV25-1 and TRBJ1-6): EADIYQTPRYLVIGTGKKITLECSQTMGHDKMYWYQQDPGMELHLIHYSYGVNSTEKGDLSSESTVSRIRTEHFPLTLESARPSHTSQYLCASSDPRAGWAPLHFGNGTRLTVT.

This clonotype occurred once. The chain employs TRBV5-1 and TRBJ2-5, with 10 bases fitting TRBD1. Unmatched junction bases numbered 5, after V lost 4 bases and J lost 2 bases. The CDR3 consists of 15 residues. Germline V gene data show CDR1 as SGHRS and CDR2 as YFSETQ. The CDR3 is CASSDWDRGQETQYF. The CDR3 coding sequence is TGCGCCAGCAGCGATTGGGACAGGGGACAAGAGACCCAGTACTTC.

In this sample, this clonotype turned up a few times. V is TRBV30 and J is TRBJ1-5; 9 bases match TRBD1. Germline V CDR1 and CDR2: GTSNPN, SVGIG (reference sequence). V shed 2 bases, J shed 4 bases, and the junction held 9 bases outside the gene matches. The CDR3 has 16 amino acids. CDR3 DNA sequence: TGTGCCTGGAGTTCTCTTCTGGGACAGGGTAATCAGCCCCAGCATTTT. This codes for CAWSSLLGQGNQPQHF. Full variable domain (outside the CDR3, taken from reference TRBV30 and TRBJ1-5): SQTIHQWPATLVQPVGSPLSLECTVEGTSNPNLYWYRQAAGRGLQLLFYSVGIGQISSEVPQNLSASRPQDRQFILSSKKLLLSDSGFYLCAWSSLLGQGNQPQHFGDGTRLSIL.

This sequence joins TRBV5-1 and TRBJ1-2; the D gene is possibly TRBD1 (6 bases). The V end was cut by 4 bases, the J end by 7 bases, with 14 bases between. The germline CDR1 and CDR2 sequences are SGHRS and YFSETQ. This CDR3 region has 13 residues. CDR3 nucleotide sequence: TGCGCCAGCAGCCCTGGACAGCAGGGTGGCTACACCTTC. Amino acid sequence: CASSPGQQGGYTF. The variable domain in full, with the rest retrieved from reference TRBV5-1 and TRBJ1-2, is KAGVTQTPRYLIKTRGQQVTLSCSPISGHRSVSWYQQTPGQGLQFLFEYFSETQRNKGNFPGRFSGRQFSNSRSEMNVSTLELGDSALYLCASSPGQQGGYTFGSGTRLTVV.

A few counts support this clonotype. DNA of the CDR3: TGTGCCAGCAGCTCCGGACTAGCGGGAGGGCAAAAGTATTTT. It yields the protein CASSSGLAGGQKYF. The rearrangement joins TRBV7-9 to TRBJ2-3, with 15 bases matching TRBD2. The ends lost 4 bases at V and 13 bases at J; junction bases unmatched: 6. CDR1 is SEHNR, CDR2 FQNEAQ, per germline (reference sequence). The CDR3 extends over 14 amino acids.

This sequence joins TRBV7-9 and TRBJ1-5, with D unclear. The V gene lost 5 bases and the J gene lost 0 bases, with 5 bases spanning the gap. The CDR3 is made up of 13 amino acids. Germline CDR1 reads SEHNR; CDR2 reads FQNEAQ (reference sequence). The CDR3 DNA is TGTGCCAGCAGCGGGTATAGCAATCAGCCCCAGCATTTT. Residues: CASSGYSNQPQHF.

This clonotype occurred a few times. The CDR3 DNA is TGTGCCAGCAGGCACCGGATACTAGCGCCCAACCGCGCCGGGGAGCTGTTTTTT. This gives the protein CASRHRILAPNRAGELFF. V is TRBV27 and J is TRBJ2-2; 7 bases align to TRBD2. Germline CDR1 and CDR2: MNHEY and SMNVEV (reference sequence). The length of the CDR3 is 18 residues. The V and J ends lost 6 bases and 6 bases, in that order; junction bases with no gene match: 19.

The chain combines TRBV7-2 with TRBJ2-3; 7 positions agree with TRBD1. This CDR3 spans 14 amino acids. Per germline, CDR1 SGHTA and CDR2 FQGNSA. The V gene end was trimmed by 4 bases and the J gene end by 0 bases; junction bases not matched to a gene: 1. In nucleotides, the CDR3 is TGTGCCAGCAGCTCGACAGGGAGCACAGATACGCAGTATTTT. Residues: CASSSTGSTDTQYF.

CDR3 protein: CASNGGVLTDTQYF. The CDR3 nucleotides read TGTGCCAGCAATGGTGGAGTCCTAACAGATACGCAGTATTTT. The chain recombines TRBV2 with TRBJ2-3, with D hard to call. Germline V gene lookup returns CDR1 SNHLY and CDR2 FYNNEI. Trimming removed 7 bases at V and 3 bases at J, with 14 bases between. The CDR3 has 14 amino acids. The complete variable domain, with remaining parts taken from reference TRBV2 and TRBJ2-3, reads EPEVTQTPSHQVTQMGQEVILRCVPISNHLYFYWYRQILGQKVEFLVSFYNNEISEKSEIFDDQFSVERPDGSNFTLKIRSTKLEDSAMYFCASNGGVLTDTQYFGPGTRLTVL.

The chain links TRBV20-1 to TRBJ2-1, with 12 bases lining up with TRBD2. The CDR3 has 16 residues. Germline CDR1 is DFQATT and CDR2 is SNEGSKA (reference sequence). Trimming removed 6 bases from V and 3 bases from J; junction bases left unmatched: 9. The CDR3 sequence: CSATDGTSGLYNEQFF. CDR3 nucleotide sequence: TGCAGTGCAACTGACGGGACTAGCGGGCTCTACAATGAGCAGTTCTTC.

This clonotype was detected a few times. This chain connects TRBV12-3 or TRBV12-4 to TRBJ1-5; 8 bases fit TRBD1. The CDR3 has 21 residues. V dropped 2 bases and J dropped 2; count of bases not matched to a gene: 20. CDR3 in DNA: TGTGCCAGCAGTTTATACGTGTTGGGACAGGAATCAATACGACGCAATCAGCCCCAGCATTTT. Translated: CASSLYVLGQESIRRNQPQHF.

This CDR3 is CASSPPPGQNYGYTF. In nucleotides, the CDR3 is TGTGCCAGCTCACCACCTCCGGGACAGAACTATGGCTACACCTTC. The chain joins TRBV18 to TRBJ1-2, with 7 bases that match TRBD1. V was clipped by 0 bases and J by 2 bases; unmatched bases: 3. Germline V gives CDR1 KGHSH, CDR2 LQKENI. This CDR3 comprises 15 residues.

In this sample, this clonotype turned up a few times. The chain employs TRBV21-1 and TRBJ2-7; no check of the table's D call, TRBD2, against the DNA was made. TRBV21-1 is listed as a pseudogene. The CDR3 is made up of 16 amino acids. The CDR3 here is CASSKGLAERVYEQYF. As DNA, the CDR3 is TGTGCCAGCAGCAAGGGACTAGCGGAGAGGGTGTACGAGCAGTACTTC.

The sample holds a few counts of this clonotype. The V call is TRBV20-1, the J call TRBJ2-2; a possible D gene is TRBD2 (6 bases). V was trimmed by 5 bases and J by 0 bases, leaving 16 bases between them. The CDR3 contains 16 residues. Germline CDR1 is DFQATT and CDR2 is SNEGSKA (reference sequence). The CDR3 loop is CSAQHASVTNTGELFF. In DNA form, the CDR3 reads TGCAGTGCTCAGCACGCTAGCGTAACGAACACCGGGGAGCTGTTTTTT.

The chain combines TRBV12-3 or TRBV12-4 with TRBJ2-3; 7 bases align to TRBD2. The CDR3 has 17 residues. Trimming at V came to 6 bases and at J to 0 bases, leaving 12 bases not matched to a gene. The CDR3 is CASRPTLVRGSTDTQYF. CDR3 DNA sequence: TGTGCCAGCAGACCTACCCTCGTGCGGGGGAGCACAGATACGCAGTATTTT.

The rearrangement uses TRBV19 and TRBJ2-3, with 7 bases aligning to TRBD2. The CDR3 loop spans 15 amino acids. Germline CDR1 and CDR2: LNHDA and SQIVND (reference sequence). With V trimmed by 6 bases and J by 8 bases, 14 bases remained unmatched. CDR3 bases: TGTGCCAGTAGGTCCCGGGGGGTCGGAAGAGGTACGCAGTATTTT. Its protein is CASRSRGVGRGTQYF.

V is TRBV9 and J is TRBJ2-7; D is uncertain. From germline, CDR1 is SGDLS and CDR2 YYNGEE. This CDR3 is built from 14 residues. The ends were cut back, 2 bases at V and 6 bases at J, with 15 bases in the middle. Here the CDR3 reads CASSVLEGFGEQYF. For the CDR3, the DNA is TGTGCCAGCAGCGTCCTTGAAGGATTCGGCGAGCAGTACTTC.

V and J are TRBV5-1 and TRBJ2-5; possibly TRBD1 for D (6 bases). The CDR3 totals 15 residues. V was trimmed by 2 bases and J by 0 bases, leaving 11 bases between them. The germline gives CDR1 SGHRS, CDR2 YFSETQ. CDR3 in amino acids: CASSFGTSYQETQYF. DNA of the CDR3: TGCGCCAGCAGCTTCGGGACAAGCTACCAAGAGACCCAGTACTTC. Combining the CDR3 with reference TRBV5-1 and TRBJ2-5 gives the whole variable domain KAGVTQTPRYLIKTRGQQVTLSCSPISGHRSVSWYQQTPGQGLQFLFEYFSETQRNKGNFPGRFSGRQFSNSRSEMNVSTLELGDSALYLCASSFGTSYQETQYFGPGTRLLVL.

The chain joins TRBV7-2 to TRBJ2-5, with D unresolved. Germline V gene sequence: CDR1 SGHTA, CDR2 FQGNSA. The V end lost 2 bases, the J end lost 1 base, and 8 bases lay between the germline ends. This CDR3 contains 14 residues. The CDR3 bases are TGTGCCAGCAGCTTAATCGGACCCCAAGAGACCCAGTACTTC. It encodes CASSLIGPQETQYF.

This clonotype was recorded only once. The rearrangement links TRBV28 to TRBJ1-5; D is undetermined. Germline assignment: CDR1 MDHEN and CDR2 SYDVKM. This CDR3 is built from 13 residues. Trimming removed 2 bases at V and 9 bases at J, with 11 bases between. This CDR3 reads CASSLTMLRPQHF. CDR3 nucleotides: TGTGCCAGCAGTTTAACTATGTTACGGCCCCAGCATTTT. Full variable domain (outside the CDR3, taken from reference TRBV28 and TRBJ1-5): DVKVTQSSRYLVKRTGEKVFLECVQDMDHENMFWYRQDPGLGLRLIYFSYDVKMKEKGDIPEGYSVSREKKERFSLILESASTNQTSMYLCASSLTMLRPQHFGDGTRLSIL.

This chain joins TRBV24-1 and TRBJ2-1; 10 bases fit TRBD2. V dropped 3 bases and J dropped 0; count of bases not matched to a gene: 7. The CDR3 loop spans 18 amino acids. The germline CDR1 and CDR2 sequences are KGHDR and SFDVKD. This chain's CDR3 is CATSDATGLASSYNEQFF. DNA for the CDR3: TGTGCCACCAGTGATGCCACGGGACTAGCGAGCTCCTACAATGAGCAGTTCTTC.